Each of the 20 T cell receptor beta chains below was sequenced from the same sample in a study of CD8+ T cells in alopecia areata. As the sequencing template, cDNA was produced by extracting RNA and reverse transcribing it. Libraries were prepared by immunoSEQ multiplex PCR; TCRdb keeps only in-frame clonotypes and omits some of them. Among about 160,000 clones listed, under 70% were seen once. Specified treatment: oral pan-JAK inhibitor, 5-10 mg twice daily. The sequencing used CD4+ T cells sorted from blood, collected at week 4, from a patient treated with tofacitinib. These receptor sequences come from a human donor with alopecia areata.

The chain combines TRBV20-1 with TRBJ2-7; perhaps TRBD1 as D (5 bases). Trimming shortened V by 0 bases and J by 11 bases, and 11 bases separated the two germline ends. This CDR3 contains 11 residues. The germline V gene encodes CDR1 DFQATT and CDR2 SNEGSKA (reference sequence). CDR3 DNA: TGCAGTGCTAGAGATGGGGTCAGGGAGTACTTC. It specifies CSARDGVREYF.

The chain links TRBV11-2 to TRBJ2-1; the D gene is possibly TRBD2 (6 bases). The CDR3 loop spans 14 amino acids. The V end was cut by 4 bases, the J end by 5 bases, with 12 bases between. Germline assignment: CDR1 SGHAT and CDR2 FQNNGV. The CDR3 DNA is TGTGCCAGCAGCTCTCCCGGGACTGACAATGAGCAGTTCTTC. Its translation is CASSSPGTDNEQFF.

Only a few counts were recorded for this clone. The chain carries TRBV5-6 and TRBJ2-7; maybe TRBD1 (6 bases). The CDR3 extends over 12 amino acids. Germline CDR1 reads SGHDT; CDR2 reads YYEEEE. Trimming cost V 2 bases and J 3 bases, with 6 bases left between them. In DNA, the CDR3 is TGTGCCAGCAGCTTACAGGGCTACGAGCAGTACTTC. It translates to CASSLQGYEQYF.

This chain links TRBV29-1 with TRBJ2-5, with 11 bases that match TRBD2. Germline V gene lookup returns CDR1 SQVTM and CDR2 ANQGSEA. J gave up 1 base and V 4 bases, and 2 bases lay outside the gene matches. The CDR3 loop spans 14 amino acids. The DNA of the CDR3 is TGCAGCGTTGGACTAGCGGGGAGCCAAGAGACCCAGTACTTC. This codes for CSVGLAGSQETQYF.

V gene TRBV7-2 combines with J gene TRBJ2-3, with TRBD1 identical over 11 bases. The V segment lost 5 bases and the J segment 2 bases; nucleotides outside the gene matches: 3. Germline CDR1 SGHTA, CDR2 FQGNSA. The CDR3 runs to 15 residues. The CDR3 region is CASSVGQGATDTQYF. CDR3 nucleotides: TGTGCCAGCAGCGTAGGACAGGGGGCCACAGATACGCAGTATTTT. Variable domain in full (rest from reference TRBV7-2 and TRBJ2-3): GAGVSQSPSNKVTEKGKDVELRCDPISGHTALYWYRQSLGQGLEFLIYFQGNSAPDKSGLPSDRFSAERTGGSVSTLTIQRTQQEDSAVYLCASSVGQGATDTQYFGPGTRLTVL.

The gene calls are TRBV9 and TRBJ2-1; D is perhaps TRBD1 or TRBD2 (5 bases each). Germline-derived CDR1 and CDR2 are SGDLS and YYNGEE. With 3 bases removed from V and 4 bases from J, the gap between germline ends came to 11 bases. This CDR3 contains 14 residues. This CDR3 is CASSERGEYNEQFF. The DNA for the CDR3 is TGTGCCAGCAGCGAGCGAGGGGAATACAATGAGCAGTTCTTC.

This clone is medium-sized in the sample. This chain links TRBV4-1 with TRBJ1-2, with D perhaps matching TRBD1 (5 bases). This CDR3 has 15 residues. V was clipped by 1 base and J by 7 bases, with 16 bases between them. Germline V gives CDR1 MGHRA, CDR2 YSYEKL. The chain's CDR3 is CASSQGTTAYGGYTF. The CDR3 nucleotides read TGCGCCAGCAGCCAAGGTACGACAGCTTATGGTGGCTACACCTTC.

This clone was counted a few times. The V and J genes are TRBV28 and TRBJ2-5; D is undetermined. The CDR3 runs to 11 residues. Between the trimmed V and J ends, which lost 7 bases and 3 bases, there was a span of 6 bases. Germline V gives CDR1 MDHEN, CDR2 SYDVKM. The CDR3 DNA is TGTGCCAGCAACAGAGAAGAGACCCAGTACTTC. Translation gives CASNREETQYF.

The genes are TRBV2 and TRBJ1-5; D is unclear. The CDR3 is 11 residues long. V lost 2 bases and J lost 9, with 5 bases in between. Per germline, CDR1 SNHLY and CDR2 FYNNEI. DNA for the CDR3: TGTGCCAGCAGTGAAAGAGGGCCCCAGCATTTT. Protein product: CASSERGPQHF.

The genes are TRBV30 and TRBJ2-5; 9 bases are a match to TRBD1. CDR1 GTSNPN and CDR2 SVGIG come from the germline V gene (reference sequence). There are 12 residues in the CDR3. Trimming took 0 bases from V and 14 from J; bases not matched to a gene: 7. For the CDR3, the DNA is TGTGCCTGGAGTGTAAAACCGGGACAGGGCTACTTC. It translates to CAWSVKPGQGYF.

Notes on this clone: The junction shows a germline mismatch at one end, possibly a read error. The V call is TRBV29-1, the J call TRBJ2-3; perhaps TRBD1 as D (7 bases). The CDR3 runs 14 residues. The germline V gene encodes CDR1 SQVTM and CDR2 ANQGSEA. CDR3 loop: CSVDRVTSTDAQYF. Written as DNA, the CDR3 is TGCAGCGTCGACAGGGTTACTAGCACAGATGCGCAGTATTTT.

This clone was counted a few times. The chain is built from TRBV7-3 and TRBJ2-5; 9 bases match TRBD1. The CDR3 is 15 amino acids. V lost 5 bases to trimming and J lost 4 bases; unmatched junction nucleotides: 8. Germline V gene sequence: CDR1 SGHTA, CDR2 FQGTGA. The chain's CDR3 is CASSTTGTGIETQYF. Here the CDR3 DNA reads TGTGCCAGCAGCACAACCGGGACAGGGATAGAGACCCAGTACTTC.

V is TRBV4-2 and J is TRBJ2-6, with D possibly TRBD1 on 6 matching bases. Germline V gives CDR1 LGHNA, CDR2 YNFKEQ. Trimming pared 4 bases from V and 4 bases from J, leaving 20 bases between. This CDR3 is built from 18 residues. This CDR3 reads CASSPQGRQGSGANVLTF. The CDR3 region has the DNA TGTGCCAGCAGCCCACAGGGAAGGCAGGGTTCAGGGGCCAACGTCCTGACTTTC.

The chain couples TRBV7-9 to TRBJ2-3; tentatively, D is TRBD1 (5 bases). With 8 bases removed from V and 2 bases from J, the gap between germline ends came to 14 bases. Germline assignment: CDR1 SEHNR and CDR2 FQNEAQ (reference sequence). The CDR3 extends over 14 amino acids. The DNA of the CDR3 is TGTGCCAGCCAACCAGGGTATGACACAGATACGCAGTATTTT. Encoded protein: CASQPGYDTDTQYF.

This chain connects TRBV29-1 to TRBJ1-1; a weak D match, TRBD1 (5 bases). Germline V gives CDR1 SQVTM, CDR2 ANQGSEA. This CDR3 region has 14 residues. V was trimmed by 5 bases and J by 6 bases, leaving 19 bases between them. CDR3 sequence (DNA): TGCAGCGTTCGGAGGGGACGAGTTGACGCTGAAGCTTTCTTT. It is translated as CSVRRGRVDAEAFF. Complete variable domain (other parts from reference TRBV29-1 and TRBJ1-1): SAVISQKPSRDICQRGTSLTIQCQVDSQVTMMFWYRQQPGQSLTLIATANQGSEATYESGFVIDKFPISRPNLTFSTLTVSNMSPEDSSIYLCSVRRGRVDAEAFFGQGTRLTVV.

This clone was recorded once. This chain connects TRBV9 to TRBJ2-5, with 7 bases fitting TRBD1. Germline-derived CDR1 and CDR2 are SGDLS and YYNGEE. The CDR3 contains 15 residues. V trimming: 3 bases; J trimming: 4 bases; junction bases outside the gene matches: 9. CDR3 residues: CASSAQQGIVETQYF. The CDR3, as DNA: TGTGCCAGCAGCGCCCAACAGGGGATAGTAGAGACCCAGTACTTC. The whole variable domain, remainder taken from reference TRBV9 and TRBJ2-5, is DSGVTQTPKHLITATGQRVTLRCSPRSGDLSVYWYQQSLDQGLQFLIQYYNGEERAKGNILERFSAQQFPDLHSELNLSSLELGDSALYFCASSAQQGIVETQYFGPGTRLLVL.

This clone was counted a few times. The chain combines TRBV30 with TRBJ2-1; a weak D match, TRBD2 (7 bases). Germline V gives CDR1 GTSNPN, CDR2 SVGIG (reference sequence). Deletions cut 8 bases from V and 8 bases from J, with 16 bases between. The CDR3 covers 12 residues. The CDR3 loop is CAGGGGADEQFF. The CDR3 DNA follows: TGTGCCGGAGGGGGGGGCGCGGATGAGCAGTTCTTC.

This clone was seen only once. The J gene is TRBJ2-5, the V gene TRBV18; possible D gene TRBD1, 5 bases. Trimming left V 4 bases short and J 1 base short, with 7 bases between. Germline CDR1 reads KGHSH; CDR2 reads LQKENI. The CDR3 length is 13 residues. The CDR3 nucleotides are TGTGCCAGCTCACAGGGGCTCCAAGAGACCCAGTACTTC. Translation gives CASSQGLQETQYF. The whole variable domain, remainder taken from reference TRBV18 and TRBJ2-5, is NAGVMQNPRHLVRRRGQEARLRCSPMKGHSHVYWYRQLPEEGLKFMVYLQKENIIDESGMPKERFSAEFPKEGPSILRIQQVVRGDSAAYFCASSQGLQETQYFGPGTRLLVL.

CDR3 residues: CSVKSSRSDTQYF. Here the CDR3 DNA reads TGCAGCGTTAAGTCCTCACGGTCCGATACGCAGTATTTT. This chain connects TRBV29-1 to TRBJ2-3; no definite D call. Trimming cost V 5 bases and J 6 bases, with 15 bases left between them. This CDR3 contains 13 residues. Germline-derived CDR1 and CDR2 are SQVTM and ANQGSEA.

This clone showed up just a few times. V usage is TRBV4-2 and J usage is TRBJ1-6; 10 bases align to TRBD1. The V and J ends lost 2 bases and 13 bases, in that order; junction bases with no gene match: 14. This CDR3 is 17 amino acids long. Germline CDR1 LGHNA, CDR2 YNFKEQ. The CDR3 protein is CASSQTTGGSVQWPLHF. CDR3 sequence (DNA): TGTGCCAGCAGCCAAACGACAGGGGGCTCTGTCCAGTGGCCCCTCCACTTT.